This TCR beta chain derives from a study of cytomegalovirus exposure and HLA in healthy donors. Study outcomes and limitations: Diagnosis of cytomegalovirus status made by the classifier reportedly showed high specificity and sensitivity. Researchers had no immune exposure information except CMV serostatus available. Judged likely to be a sequencing artifact was a cluster of highly shared sequence variants.

Points on this clone: The antigen is undetermined.

From germline, CDR1 is SGHTA and CDR2 FQGTGA. The ends were cut back, 5 bases at V and 5 bases at J, with 17 bases in the middle. The CDR3 is 15 amino acids. Primers: 60 Vbeta forward and 13 Jbeta reverse. Libraries were prepared by immunoSEQ multiplex PCR; TCRdb keeps only in-frame clonotypes and omits some of them. The sample contains some 270,000 clones, about 80% of which appear only once. Material for sequencing was PBMCs. This TCR was recovered from a girl aged 2-10 years in good health and CMV-seronegative. The chain recombines TRBV7-3 with TRBJ2-3, with D tentatively TRBD1 (8 bases). CDR3 amino acids: CASSPQGGRGDTQYF. The CDR3 DNA is TGTGCCAGCAGCCCACAGGGGGGGAGAGGAGATACGCAGTATTTT.